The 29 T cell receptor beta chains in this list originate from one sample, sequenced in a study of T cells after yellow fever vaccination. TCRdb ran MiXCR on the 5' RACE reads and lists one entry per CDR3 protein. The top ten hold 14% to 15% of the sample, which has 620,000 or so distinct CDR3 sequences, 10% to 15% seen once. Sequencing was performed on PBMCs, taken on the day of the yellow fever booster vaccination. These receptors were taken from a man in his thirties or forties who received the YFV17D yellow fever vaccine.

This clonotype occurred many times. CDR3 region: CSARELADLYEQYF. The CDR3 region has the DNA TGCAGTGCTAGGGAACTAGCGGACTTATACGAGCAGTACTTC. The V call is TRBV20-1, the J call TRBJ2-7, with 8 bases that match TRBD2. The V gene end was trimmed by 3 bases and the J gene end by 4 bases; junction bases not matched to a gene: 8. This CDR3 has 14 amino acids. Per germline, CDR1 DFQATT and CDR2 SNEGSKA (reference sequence).

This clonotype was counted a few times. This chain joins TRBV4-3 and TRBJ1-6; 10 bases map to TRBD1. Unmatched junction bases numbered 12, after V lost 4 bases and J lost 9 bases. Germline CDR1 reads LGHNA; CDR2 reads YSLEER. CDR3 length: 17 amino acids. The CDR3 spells CASSRKGQGDFGSPLHF. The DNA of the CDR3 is TGCGCCAGCAGCCGCAAAGGACAGGGGGATTTCGGTTCACCCCTCCACTTT.

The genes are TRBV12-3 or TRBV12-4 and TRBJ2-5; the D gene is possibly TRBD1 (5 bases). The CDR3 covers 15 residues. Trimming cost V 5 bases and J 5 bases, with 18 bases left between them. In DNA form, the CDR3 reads TGTGCCAGCAGTCAATTGCAGGGCCTAGGGGAGACCCAGTACTTC. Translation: CASSQLQGLGETQYF.

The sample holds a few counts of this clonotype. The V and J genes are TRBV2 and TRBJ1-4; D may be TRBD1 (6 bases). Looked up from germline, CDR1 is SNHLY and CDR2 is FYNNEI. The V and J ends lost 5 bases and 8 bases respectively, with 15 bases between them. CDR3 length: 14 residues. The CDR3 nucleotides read TGTGCCAGCAGTCCGTGGGGGCTTCGGGAAAAACTGTTTTTT. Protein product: CASSPWGLREKLFF.

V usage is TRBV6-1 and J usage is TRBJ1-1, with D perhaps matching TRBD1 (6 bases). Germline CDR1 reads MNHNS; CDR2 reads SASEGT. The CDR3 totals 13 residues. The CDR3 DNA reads TGTGCTTCTACTCGAGGGGGGGGGACTGAAGCTTTCTTT. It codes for CASTRGGGTEAFF.

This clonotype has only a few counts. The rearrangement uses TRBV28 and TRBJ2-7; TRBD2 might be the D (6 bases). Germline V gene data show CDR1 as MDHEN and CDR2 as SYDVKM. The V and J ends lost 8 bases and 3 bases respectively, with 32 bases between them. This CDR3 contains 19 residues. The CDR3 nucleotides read TGTGCCAGCTTGCCCTTGTCCGGGACTGCCAAAAGCACAGACTACGAGCAGTACTTC. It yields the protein CASLPLSGTAKSTDYEQYF.

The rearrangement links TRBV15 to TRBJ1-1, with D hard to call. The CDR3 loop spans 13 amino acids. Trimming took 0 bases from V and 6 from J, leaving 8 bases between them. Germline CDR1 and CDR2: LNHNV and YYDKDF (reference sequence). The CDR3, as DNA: TGTGCCACCAGCAGAGAGAAGTATTCTGAAGCTTTCTTT. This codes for CATSREKYSEAFF.

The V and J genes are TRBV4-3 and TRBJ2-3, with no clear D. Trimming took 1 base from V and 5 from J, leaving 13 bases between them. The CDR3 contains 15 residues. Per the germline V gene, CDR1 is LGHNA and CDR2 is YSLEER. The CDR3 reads CASSQGLTLVDTQYF. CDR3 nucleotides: TGCGCCAGCAGCCAAGGACTCACCCTGGTAGATACGCAGTATTTT.

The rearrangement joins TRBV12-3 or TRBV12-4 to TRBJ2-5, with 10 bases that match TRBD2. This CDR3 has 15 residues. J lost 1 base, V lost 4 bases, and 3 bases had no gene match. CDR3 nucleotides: TGTGCCAGCAGTTGGACTAGCGGTACCCAAGAGACCCAGTACTTC. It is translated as CASSWTSGTQETQYF.

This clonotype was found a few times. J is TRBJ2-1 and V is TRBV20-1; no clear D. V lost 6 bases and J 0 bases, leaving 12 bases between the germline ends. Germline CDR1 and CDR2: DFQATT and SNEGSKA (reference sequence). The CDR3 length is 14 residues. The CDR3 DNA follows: TGCAGTGCAACCAGGCTGAGCTCCTACAATGAGCAGTTCTTC. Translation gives CSATRLSSYNEQFF.

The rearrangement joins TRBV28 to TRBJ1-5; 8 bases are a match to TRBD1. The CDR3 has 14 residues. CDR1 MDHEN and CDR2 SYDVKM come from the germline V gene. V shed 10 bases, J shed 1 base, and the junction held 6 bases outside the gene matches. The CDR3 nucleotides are TGTGCCACCAGCTACAGGGGGAGCAATCAGCCCCAGCATTTT. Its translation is CATSYRGSNQPQHF.

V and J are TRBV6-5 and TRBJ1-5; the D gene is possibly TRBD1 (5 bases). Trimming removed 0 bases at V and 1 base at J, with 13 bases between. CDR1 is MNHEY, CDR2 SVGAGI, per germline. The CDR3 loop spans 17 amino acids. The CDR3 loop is CASSYSPPGGSNQPQHF. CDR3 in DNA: TGTGCCAGCAGTTACTCCCCCCCGGGGGGAAGCAATCAGCCCCAGCATTTT.

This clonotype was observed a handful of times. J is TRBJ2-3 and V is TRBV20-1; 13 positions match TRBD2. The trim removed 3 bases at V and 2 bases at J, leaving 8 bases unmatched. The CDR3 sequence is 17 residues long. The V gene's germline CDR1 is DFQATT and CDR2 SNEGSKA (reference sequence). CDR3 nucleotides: TGCAGTGCTAGGGCAGGACTAGCGGGAGTTACCACAGATACGCAGTATTTT. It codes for CSARAGLAGVTTDTQYF.

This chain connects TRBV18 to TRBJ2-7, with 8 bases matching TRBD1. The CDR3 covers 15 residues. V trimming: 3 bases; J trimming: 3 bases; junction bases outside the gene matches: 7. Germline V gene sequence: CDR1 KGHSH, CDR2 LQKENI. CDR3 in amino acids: CASSPGTDRDYEQYF. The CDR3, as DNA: TGTGCCAGCTCACCGGGAACGGACAGGGACTACGAGCAGTACTTC.

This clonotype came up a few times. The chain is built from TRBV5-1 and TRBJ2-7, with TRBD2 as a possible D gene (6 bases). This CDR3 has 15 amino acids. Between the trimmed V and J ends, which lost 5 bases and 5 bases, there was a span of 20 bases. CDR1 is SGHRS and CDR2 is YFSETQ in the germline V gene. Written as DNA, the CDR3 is TGCGCCAGCAGTTCCACCCCTGGGTCGGGAGACGAGCAGTACTTC. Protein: CASSSTPGSGDEQYF.

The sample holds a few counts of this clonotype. The CDR3 reads CASSQATSRETQYF. The CDR3 DNA reads TGCGCCAGCAGCCAAGCGACTAGCCGAGAGACCCAGTACTTC. The genes are TRBV4-3 and TRBJ2-5; TRBD2 matches at 7 bases. Germline lookup yields CDR1 LGHNA and CDR2 YSLEER. The CDR3 runs to 14 residues. The ends lost 1 base at V and 4 bases at J; junction bases unmatched: 3.

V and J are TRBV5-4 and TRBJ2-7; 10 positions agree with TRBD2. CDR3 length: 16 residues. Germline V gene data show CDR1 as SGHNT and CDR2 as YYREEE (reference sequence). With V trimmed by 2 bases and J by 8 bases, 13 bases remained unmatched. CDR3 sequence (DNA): TGTGCCAGCAGCTTAGGGTCAGCGGGAGGGCCGGAACAGCAGTACTTC. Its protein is CASSLGSAGGPEQQYF.

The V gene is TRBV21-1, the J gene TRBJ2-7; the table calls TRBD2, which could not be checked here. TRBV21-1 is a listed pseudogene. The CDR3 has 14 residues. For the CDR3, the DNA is TGTGCCGGGGTGAAGACTAGCGGGACGGGCGAGCAGTACTTC. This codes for CAGVKTSGTGEQYF.

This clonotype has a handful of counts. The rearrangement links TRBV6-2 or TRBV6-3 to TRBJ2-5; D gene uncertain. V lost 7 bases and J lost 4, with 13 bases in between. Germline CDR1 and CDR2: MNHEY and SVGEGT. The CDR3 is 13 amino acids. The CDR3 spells CASNLVGGETQYF. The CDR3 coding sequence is TGTGCCAGCAACCTGGTAGGCGGAGAGACCCAGTACTTC.

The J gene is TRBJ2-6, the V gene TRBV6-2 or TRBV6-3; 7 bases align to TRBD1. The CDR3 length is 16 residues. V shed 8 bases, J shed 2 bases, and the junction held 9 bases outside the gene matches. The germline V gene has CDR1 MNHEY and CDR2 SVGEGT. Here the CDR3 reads CASALPTGAGANVLTF. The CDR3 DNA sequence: TGTGCCAGCGCTTTACCCACAGGGGCTGGGGCCAACGTCCTGACTTTC.

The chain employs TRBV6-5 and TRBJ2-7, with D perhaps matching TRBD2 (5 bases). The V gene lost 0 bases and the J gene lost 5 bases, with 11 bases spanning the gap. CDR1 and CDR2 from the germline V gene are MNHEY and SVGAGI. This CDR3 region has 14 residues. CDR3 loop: CASSYSASLNEQYF. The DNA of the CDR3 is TGTGCCAGCAGTTACTCGGCTAGCTTAAACGAGCAGTACTTC.

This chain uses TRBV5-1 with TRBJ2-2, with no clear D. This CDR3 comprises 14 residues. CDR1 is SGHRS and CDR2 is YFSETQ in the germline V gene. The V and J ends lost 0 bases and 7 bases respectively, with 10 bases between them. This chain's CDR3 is CASSLGAPGGELFF. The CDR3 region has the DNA TGCGCCAGCAGCTTGGGGGCCCCTGGCGGGGAGCTGTTTTTT.

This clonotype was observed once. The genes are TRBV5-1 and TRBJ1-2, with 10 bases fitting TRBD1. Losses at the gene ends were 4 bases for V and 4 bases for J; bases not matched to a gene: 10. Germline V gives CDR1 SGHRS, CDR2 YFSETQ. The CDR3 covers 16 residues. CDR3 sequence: CASSEDPGQGIYGYTF. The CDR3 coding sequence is TGCGCCAGCAGCGAAGATCCGGGACAGGGGATCTATGGCTACACCTTC.

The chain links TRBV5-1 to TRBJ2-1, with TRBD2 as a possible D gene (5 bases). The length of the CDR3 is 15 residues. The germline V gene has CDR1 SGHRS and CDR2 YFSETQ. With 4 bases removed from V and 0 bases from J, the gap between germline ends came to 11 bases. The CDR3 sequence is CASSPRESSYNEQFF. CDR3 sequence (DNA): TGCGCCAGCAGCCCCCGGGAATCCTCCTACAATGAGCAGTTCTTC. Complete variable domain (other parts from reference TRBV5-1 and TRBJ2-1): KAGVTQTPRYLIKTRGQQVTLSCSPISGHRSVSWYQQTPGQGLQFLFEYFSETQRNKGNFPGRFSGRQFSNSRSEMNVSTLELGDSALYLCASSPRESSYNEQFFGPGTRLTVL.

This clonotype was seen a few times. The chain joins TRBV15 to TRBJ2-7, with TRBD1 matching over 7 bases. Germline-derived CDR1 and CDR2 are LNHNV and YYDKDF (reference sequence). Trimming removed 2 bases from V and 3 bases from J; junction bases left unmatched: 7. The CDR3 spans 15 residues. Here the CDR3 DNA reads TGTGCCACCAGCAGACCCGGACAGGACCTCTACGAGCAGTACTTC. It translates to CATSRPGQDLYEQYF. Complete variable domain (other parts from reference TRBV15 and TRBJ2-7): DAMVIQNPRYQVTQFGKPVTLSCSQTLNHNVMYWYQQKSSQAPKLLFHYYDKDFNNEADTPDNFQSRRPNTSFCFLDIRSPGLGDTAMYLCATSRPGQDLYEQYFGPGTRLTVT.

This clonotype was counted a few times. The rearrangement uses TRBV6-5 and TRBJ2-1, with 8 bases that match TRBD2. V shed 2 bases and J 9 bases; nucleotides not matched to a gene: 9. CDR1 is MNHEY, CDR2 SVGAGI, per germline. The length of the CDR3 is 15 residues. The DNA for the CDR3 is TGTGCCAGCAGTTACGGACTAGCCCTATCGGGTGAGCAGTTCTTC. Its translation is CASSYGLALSGEQFF.

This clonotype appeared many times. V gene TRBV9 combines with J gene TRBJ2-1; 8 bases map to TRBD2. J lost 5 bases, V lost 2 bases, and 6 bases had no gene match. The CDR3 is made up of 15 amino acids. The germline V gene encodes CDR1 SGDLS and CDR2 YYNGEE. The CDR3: CASSVSGGKHNEQFF. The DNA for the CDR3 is TGTGCCAGCAGCGTGAGCGGGGGAAAACACAATGAGCAGTTCTTC. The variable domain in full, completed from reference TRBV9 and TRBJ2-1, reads DSGVTQTPKHLITATGQRVTLRCSPRSGDLSVYWYQQSLDQGLQFLIQYYNGEERAKGNILERFSAQQFPDLHSELNLSSLELGDSALYFCASSVSGGKHNEQFFGPGTRLTVL.

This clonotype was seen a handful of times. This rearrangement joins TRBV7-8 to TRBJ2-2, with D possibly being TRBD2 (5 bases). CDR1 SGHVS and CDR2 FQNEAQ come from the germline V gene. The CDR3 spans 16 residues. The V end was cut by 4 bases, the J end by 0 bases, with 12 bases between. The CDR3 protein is CASSSRRLANTGELFF. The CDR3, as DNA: TGTGCCAGCAGCTCTCGGAGGTTGGCGAACACCGGGGAGCTGTTTTTT.

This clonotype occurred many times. CDR3: CSVRGLAATGELFF. The CDR3 nucleotides read TGCAGCGTTCGAGGGCTAGCAGCTACCGGGGAGCTGTTTTTT. This chain joins TRBV29-1 and TRBJ2-2, with D possibly TRBD2 on 5 matching bases. In germline, CDR1 is SQVTM, CDR2 ANQGSEA. Trimming shortened V by 5 bases and J by 5 bases, and 15 bases separated the two germline ends. This CDR3 spans 14 amino acids.